Detailed here is one T cell receptor beta chain. Its antigen remains unidentified. These data belong to a study of cytotoxic CD8 clonotypes in ibrutinib-treated CLL. Turning to the study itself: The patient breakdown showed more than nine relapsed/refractory and some 16 treatment-naive cases, with fewer than 18 IGHV unmutated.

The table came from immunoSEQ multiplex PCR; TCRdb's copy has only in-frame clones and leaves some out. The table shows around 310,000 clones, with about 77% occurring only once. Whole-study results and caveats: Private clonotypes, not public ones, expanded at ibrutinib response. Higher circulating CD8+ T-cell counts strongly accompanied higher baseline clonality, above age-matched healthy donors.

Sequencing was performed on PBMCs, taken before ibrutinib treatment. This receptor was taken from a human donor with chronic lymphocytic leukemia.

CDR3: CASSAEAHSYNEQFF. CDR3 bases: TGTGCCAGCAGCGCCGAGGCTCACTCCTACAATGAGCAGTTCTTC. This rearrangement joins TRBV9 to TRBJ2-1; unclear D gene. Trimming took 3 bases from V and 0 from J, leaving 10 bases between them. The CDR3 is made up of 15 amino acids. From germline, CDR1 is SGDLS and CDR2 YYNGEE.